Below are 9 T cell receptor beta chains sequenced from a single sample in a study of OX40 agonist ivuxolimab in advanced cancers. Measured with immunoSEQ multiplex PCR; TCRdb has only the in-frame clones, and not every one. The sample consists of some 74,000 clones, more than 90% of them appearing once. The material sequenced was CD4+ or CD8+ T cells sorted from blood, taken in a trial of the OX40 agonist ivuxolimab. The receptors shown here come from an adult with an advanced solid tumor such as melanoma, head and neck, liver or kidney cancer.

This chain joins TRBV7-2 and TRBJ2-3; 13 nucleotides match TRBD2. V shed 6 bases, J shed 5 bases, and the junction held 8 bases outside the gene matches. The germline V gene has CDR1 SGHTA and CDR2 FQGNSA. The CDR3 is made up of 16 amino acids. This CDR3 is CASSSGLAGRLDTQYF. CDR3 nucleotide sequence: TGTGCCAGCAGTTCGGGACTAGCGGGAAGGTTAGATACGCAGTATTTT.

The genes are TRBV25-1 and TRBJ2-7; tentative D call: TRBD1 (5 bases). V lost 2 bases and J lost 6, with 11 bases in between. This CDR3 has 13 amino acids. Germline assignment: CDR1 MGHDK and CDR2 SYGVNS. CDR3 residues: CASSEGDRGEQYF. As DNA, the CDR3 is TGTGCCAGCAGTGAAGGAGACAGAGGCGAGCAGTACTTC.

A few counts support this clone. This chain joins TRBV19 and TRBJ1-5; 9 bases align to TRBD1. Germline V CDR1 and CDR2: LNHDA, SQIVND (reference sequence). This CDR3 has 13 amino acids. V shed 7 bases and J 4 bases; nucleotides not matched to a gene: 2. CDR3 sequence reads: CASNGQGNQPQHF. Here the CDR3 DNA reads TGTGCCAGTAACGGACAGGGGAATCAGCCCCAGCATTTT.

This rearrangement joins TRBV6-5 to TRBJ1-2, with 8 positions matching TRBD1. V lost 4 bases to trimming and J lost 6 bases; unmatched junction nucleotides: 10. The CDR3 length is 15 residues. Germline assignment: CDR1 MNHEY and CDR2 SVGAGI. CDR3 sequence reads: CASSSGQGEGNGYTF. CDR3 nucleotides: TGTGCCAGCAGTTCCGGACAGGGTGAGGGGAATGGCTACACCTTC.

This clone came up once. The V call is TRBV5-1, the J call TRBJ2-7; TRBD1 might be the D (7 bases). CDR1 is SGHRS, CDR2 YFSETQ, per germline. CDR3 size: 13 residues. Trimming took 4 bases from V and 3 from J, leaving 11 bases between them. The CDR3 nucleotides are TGCGCCAGCAGCCCCAGGGGGGTCTACGAGCAGTACTTC. Residues: CASSPRGVYEQYF. The full variable domain, rest sourced from reference TRBV5-1 and TRBJ2-7, is KAGVTQTPRYLIKTRGQQVTLSCSPISGHRSVSWYQQTPGQGLQFLFEYFSETQRNKGNFPGRFSGRQFSNSRSEMNVSTLELGDSALYLCASSPRGVYEQYFGPGTRLTVT.

The rearrangement uses TRBV5-1 and TRBJ1-1; D is undetermined. Germline V CDR1 and CDR2: SGHRS, YFSETQ. The CDR3 spans 14 residues. Trimming removed 0 bases from V and 3 bases from J, with 9 bases in between. CDR3 amino acids: CASSLDGSDTEAFF. DNA of the CDR3: TGCGCCAGCAGCTTGGATGGAAGTGACACTGAAGCTTTCTTT.

The J gene is TRBJ2-3, the V gene TRBV18; 7 bases map to TRBD2. This CDR3 spans 15 amino acids. The V and J ends lost 7 bases and 0 bases, in that order; junction bases with no gene match: 7. Germline-derived CDR1 and CDR2 are KGHSH and LQKENI. The CDR3 is CASYTSGVSTDTQYF. The CDR3 DNA is TGTGCCAGCTACACGAGCGGGGTCAGCACAGATACGCAGTATTTT.

The rearrangement joins TRBV18 to TRBJ2-7; 7 positions match TRBD2. Germline values: CDR1 KGHSH, CDR2 LQKENI. This CDR3 has 13 amino acids. After removal of 3 bases from V and 4 bases from J, the junction contained 3 bases not matched to a gene. CDR3 protein: CASSPTSLYEQYF. The CDR3 DNA follows: TGTGCCAGCTCACCGACTAGCCTATACGAGCAGTACTTC.

V usage is TRBV5-1 and J usage is TRBJ2-1; TRBD2 agrees at 11 bases. This CDR3 is built from 18 residues. Germline V lookup: CDR1 SGHRS, CDR2 YFSETQ. The V segment lost 1 base and the J segment 0 bases; nucleotides outside the gene matches: 6. The CDR3 here is CASSLLLAGGSSYNEQFF. DNA of the CDR3: TGCGCCAGCAGCTTGCTTCTAGCGGGAGGAAGCTCCTACAATGAGCAGTTCTTC.